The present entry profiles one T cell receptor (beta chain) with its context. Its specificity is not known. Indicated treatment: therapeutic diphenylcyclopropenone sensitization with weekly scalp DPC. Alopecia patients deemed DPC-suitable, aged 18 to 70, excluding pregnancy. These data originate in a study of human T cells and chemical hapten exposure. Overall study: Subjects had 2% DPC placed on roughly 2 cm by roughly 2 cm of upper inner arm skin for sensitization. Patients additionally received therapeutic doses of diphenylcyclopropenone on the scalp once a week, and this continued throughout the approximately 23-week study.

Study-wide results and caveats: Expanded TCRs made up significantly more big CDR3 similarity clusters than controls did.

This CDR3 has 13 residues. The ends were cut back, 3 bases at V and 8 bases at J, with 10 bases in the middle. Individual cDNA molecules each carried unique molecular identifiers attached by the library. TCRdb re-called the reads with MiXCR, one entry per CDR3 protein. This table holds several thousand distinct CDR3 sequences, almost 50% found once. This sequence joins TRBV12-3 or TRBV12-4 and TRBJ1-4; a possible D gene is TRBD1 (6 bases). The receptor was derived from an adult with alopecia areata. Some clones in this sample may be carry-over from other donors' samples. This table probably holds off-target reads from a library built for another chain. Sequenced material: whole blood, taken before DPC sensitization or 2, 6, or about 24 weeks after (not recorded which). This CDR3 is CASSFSQGEKLFF. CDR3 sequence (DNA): TGTGCCAGCAGTTTCTCCCAGGGGGAAAAACTGTTTTTT.